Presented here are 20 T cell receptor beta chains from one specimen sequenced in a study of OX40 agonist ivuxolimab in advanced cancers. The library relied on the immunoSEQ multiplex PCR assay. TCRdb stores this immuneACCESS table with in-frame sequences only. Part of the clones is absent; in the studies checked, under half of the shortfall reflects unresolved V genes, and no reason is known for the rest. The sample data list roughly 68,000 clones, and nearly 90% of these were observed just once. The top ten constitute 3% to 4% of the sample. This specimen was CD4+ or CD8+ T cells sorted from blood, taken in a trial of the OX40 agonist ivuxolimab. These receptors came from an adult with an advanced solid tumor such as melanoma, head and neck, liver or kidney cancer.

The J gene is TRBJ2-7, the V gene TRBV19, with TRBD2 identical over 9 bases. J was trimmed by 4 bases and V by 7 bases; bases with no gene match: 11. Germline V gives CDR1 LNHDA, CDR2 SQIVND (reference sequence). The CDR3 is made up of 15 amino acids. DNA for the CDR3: TGTGCCAGTACCTTAGGGACTAGCCCTAATTACGAGCAGTACTTC. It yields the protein CASTLGTSPNYEQYF.

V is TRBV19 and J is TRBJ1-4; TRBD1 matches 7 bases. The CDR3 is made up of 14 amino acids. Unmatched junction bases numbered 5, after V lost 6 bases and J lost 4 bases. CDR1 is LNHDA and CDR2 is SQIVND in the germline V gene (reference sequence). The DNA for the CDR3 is TGTGCCAGTAGCCTAAGACAGGGTAATGAAAAACTGTTTTTT. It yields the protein CASSLRQGNEKLFF.

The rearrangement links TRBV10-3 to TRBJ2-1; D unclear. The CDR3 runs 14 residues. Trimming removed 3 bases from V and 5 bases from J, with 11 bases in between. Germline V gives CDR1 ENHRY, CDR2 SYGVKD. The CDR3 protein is CAISDSGSHNEQFF. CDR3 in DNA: TGTGCCATCAGTGACAGTGGGTCTCACAATGAGCAGTTCTTC.

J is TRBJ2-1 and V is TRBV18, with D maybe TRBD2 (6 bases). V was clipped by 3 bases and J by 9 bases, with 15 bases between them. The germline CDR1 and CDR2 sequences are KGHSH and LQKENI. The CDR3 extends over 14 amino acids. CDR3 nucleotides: TGTGCCAGCTCACCCCTAGACCTCGGGAGTGAGCAGTTCTTC. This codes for CASSPLDLGSEQFF.

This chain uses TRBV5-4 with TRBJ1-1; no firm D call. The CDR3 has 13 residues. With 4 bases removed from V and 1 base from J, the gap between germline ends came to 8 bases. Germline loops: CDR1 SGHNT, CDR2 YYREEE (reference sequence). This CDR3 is CASSTDPNTEAFF. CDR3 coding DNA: TGTGCCAGCAGCACGGATCCGAACACTGAAGCTTTCTTT.

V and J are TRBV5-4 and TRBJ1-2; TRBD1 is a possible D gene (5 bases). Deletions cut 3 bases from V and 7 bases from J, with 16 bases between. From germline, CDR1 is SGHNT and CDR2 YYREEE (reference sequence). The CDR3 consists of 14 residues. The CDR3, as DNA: TGTGCCAGCAGCTCTTACGGGACCCCCTCTGGCTACACCTTC. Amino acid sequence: CASSSYGTPSGYTF.

CDR3 protein: CASSQYVGVDQPQHF. In DNA, the CDR3 is TGTGCCAGCAGCCAGTACGTTGGGGTCGATCAGCCCCAGCATTTT. This chain joins TRBV4-2 and TRBJ1-5, with D unresolved. Germline V CDR1 and CDR2: LGHNA, YNFKEQ. The CDR3 length is 15 residues. V lost 3 bases, J lost 5 bases, and 14 bases lay in between.

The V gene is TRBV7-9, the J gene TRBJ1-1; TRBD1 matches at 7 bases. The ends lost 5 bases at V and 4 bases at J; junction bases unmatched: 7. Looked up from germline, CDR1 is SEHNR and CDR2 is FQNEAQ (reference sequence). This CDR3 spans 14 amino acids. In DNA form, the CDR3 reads TGTGCCAGCAGCCCGTGGAGGGACAGCACTGAAGCTTTCTTT. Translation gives CASSPWRDSTEAFF.

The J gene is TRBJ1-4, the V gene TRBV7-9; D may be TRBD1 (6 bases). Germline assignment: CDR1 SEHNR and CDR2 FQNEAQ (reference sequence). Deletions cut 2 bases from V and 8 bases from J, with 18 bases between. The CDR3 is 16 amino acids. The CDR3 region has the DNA TGTGCCAGCAGCTTACGGGGCGGGGGGCGAAGCGAAAAACTGTTTTTT. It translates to CASSLRGGGRSEKLFF.

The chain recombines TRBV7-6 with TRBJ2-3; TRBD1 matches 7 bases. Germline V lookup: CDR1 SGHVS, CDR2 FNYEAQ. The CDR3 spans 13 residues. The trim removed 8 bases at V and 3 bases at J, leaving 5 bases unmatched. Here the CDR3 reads CASLGQTTDTQYF. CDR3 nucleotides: TGTGCCAGCTTGGGACAGACTACAGATACGCAGTATTTT.

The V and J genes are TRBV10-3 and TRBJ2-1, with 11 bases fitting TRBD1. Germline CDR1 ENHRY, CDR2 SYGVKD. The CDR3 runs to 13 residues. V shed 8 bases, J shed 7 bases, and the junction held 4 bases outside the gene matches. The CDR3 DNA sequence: TGTGCCATCTGGGACAGGGGGGATAATGAGCAGTTCTTC. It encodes CAIWDRGDNEQFF.

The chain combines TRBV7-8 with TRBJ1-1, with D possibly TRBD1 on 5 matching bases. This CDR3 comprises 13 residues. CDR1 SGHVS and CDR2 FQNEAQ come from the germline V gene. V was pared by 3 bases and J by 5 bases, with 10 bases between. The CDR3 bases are TGTGCCAGCAGCTTCGACTGGGGGACTGAAGCTTTCTTT. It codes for CASSFDWGTEAFF.

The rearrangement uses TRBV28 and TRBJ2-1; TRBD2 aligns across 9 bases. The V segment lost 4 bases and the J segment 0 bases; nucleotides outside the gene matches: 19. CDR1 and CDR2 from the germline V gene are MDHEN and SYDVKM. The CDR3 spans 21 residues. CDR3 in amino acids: CASSSVWGGRDRGGSYNEQFF. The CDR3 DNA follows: TGTGCCAGCAGTTCCGTCTGGGGCGGGAGGGATCGCGGAGGCTCCTACAATGAGCAGTTCTTC.

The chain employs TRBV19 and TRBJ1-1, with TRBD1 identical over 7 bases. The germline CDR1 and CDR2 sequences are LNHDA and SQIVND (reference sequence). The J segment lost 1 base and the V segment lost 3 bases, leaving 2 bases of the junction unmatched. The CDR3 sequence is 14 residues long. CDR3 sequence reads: CASSIDRENTEAFF. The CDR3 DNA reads TGTGCCAGTAGTATCGACAGGGAGAACACTGAAGCTTTCTTT.

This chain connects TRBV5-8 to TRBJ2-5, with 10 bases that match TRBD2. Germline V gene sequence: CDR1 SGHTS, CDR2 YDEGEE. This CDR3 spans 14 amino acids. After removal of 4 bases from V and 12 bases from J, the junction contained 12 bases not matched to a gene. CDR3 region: CASSILTSGPKEYF. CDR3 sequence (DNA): TGTGCCAGCAGCATACTGACTAGCGGGCCCAAGGAGTACTTC.

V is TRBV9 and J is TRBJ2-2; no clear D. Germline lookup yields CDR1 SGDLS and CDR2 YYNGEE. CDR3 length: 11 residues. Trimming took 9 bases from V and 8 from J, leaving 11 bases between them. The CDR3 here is CAIELWGELFF. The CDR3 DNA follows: TGTGCCATCGAGCTCTGGGGGGAGCTGTTTTTT.

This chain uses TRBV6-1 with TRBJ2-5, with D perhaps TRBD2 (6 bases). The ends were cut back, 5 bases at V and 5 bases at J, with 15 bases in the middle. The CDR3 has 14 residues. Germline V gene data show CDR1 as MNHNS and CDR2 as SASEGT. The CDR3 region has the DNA TGTGCCAGCAGTCTAGCGTCCCTGAGGGAGACCCAGTACTTC. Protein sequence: CASSLASLRETQYF.

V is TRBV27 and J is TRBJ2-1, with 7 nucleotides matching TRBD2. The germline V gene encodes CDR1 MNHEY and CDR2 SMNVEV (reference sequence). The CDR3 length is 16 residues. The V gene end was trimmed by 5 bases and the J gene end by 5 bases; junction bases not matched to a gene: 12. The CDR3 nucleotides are TGTGCCAGCAGTGGGCTAGCGGCCTCGGAGGACAATGAGCAGTTCTTC. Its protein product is CASSGLAASEDNEQFF.

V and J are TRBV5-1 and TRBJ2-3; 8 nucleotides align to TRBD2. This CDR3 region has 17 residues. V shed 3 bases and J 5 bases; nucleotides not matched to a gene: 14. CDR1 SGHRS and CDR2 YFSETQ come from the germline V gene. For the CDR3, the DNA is TGCGCCAGCAGCTCCGGGGGTAGCGGGATTGGGGGAGATACGCAGTATTTT. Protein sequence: CASSSGGSGIGGDTQYF.

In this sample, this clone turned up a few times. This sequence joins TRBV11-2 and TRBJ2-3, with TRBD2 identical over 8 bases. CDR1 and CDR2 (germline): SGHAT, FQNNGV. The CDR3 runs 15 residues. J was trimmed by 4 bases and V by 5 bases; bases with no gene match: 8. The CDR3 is CASSARQAGADTQYF. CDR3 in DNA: TGTGCCAGCAGCGCCCGCCAAGCGGGGGCAGATACGCAGTATTTT.